This T cell receptor beta chain was profiled in a study of CD8 T cells in Susac syndrome (dated by TCRdb to about 2019). For the wider study: The study used repertoire sequencing to test whether antigen drove CD8+ T cell activation and differentiation in Susac syndrome. What the authors observed across the whole study: The number of individuals in the TCR sequencing and HLA analysis was acknowledged as relatively small.

Peripheral blood CD8+ and CD4+ T cells from healthy donors, Susac syndrome patients and multiple sclerosis patients were profiled using high-throughput TCR beta sequencing. Healthy donors were included as age- and sex-matched controls. Bulk CD8+ and CD4+ T cells were purified by magnetic negative isolation, while CD8+ TEMRA cells were enriched using FACS. Blood was collected in EDTA tubes and processed within 24 hours, with PBMCs isolated through density gradient centrifugation. PBMCs intended for TCR sequencing were cryopreserved in liquid nitrogen and thawed later in a water bath at 37 degrees C. Purity of sorted or isolated CD4+, CD8+ and CD8+ TEMRA cells was at least 90%. Notes on this clonotype: The antigen it binds to is not known. Base qualities were left out, and no much larger clone turns up one base away.

At the junction V is shortened by 6 bases and J by 5 bases, with 15 bases in between. The CDR3, from cysteine to phenylalanine, totals 14 residues. Only CDR3 DNA remains: 42 bases, in frame from the first base. CDR1 and CDR2 were assigned from the germline V gene as MNHEY and SVGEGT. RNA was extracted using the RNeasy kit, and roughly 0.5 to 1 microgram was reverse transcribed with random hexamers. The immunoSEQ multiplex PCR assay, covering 54 Vbeta and 13 Jbeta segments, was used to amplify TCR beta CDR3 regions. Bias from PCR amplification was corrected by using a synthetic template baseline for primer optimization and for computational correction. The study's own analysis went as follows. Reads were annotated to V, D and J genes per IMGT and analyzed with immunoSEQ Analyzer, keeping only productive sequences. Clonality was computed as one minus Shannon entropy normalized by log2 of the number of productive unique sequences. For each patient and control, public and private clones were evaluated within the 100 most prevalent clones. Clones were defined as Susac-specific if absent from the healthy and MS cohorts, from 1052 published viral clones and from other ImmuneACCESS disease sequences. TCRdb took the public reads, trimmed them with fastp at Q25, ran MiXCR for clone calling and kept in-frame beta chains. Each CDR3 protein gets just one entry, which takes the most common genes and DNA from the rows behind it. TCRdb's processing, not the study's, gives the V and J calls here. This sample comprises some 190,000 distinct CDR3 sequences, 95% of them detected only once. Clones ranked in the top ten supply approximately 0.094% of the sample.

In this chain, TRBV6-2 or TRBV6-3 is recombined with TRBJ2-3; the D segment may tentatively be TRBD1 or TRBD2, each giving 5 matched bases. The sequenced material came from CD4+ T cells from PBMCs. This clonotype was obtained from a human donor in good health. The DNA sequence is TGTGCCAGCAGCGACCGGGACGCCGAAGATACGCAGTATTTT. Translated, this gives CASSDRDAEDTQYF.